Listed here are 21 T cell receptor beta chains from one sample, sequenced in a study of T cells expressing NK-cell markers. TCRdb reprocessed the 5' RACE reads; each CDR3 protein has one entry and no DNA is given. The sample table includes roughly 150,000 distinct CDR3 sequences. The sequencing input was blood T cells: a sorted CD56 or NKG2C T cell subset, CD4+ or CD8+ T cells, or bulk PBMC T cells (not recorded which). The source of these receptors is a woman between 18 and 70 years old in good health.

The chain joins TRBV20-1 to TRBJ2-7; TCRdb's D gene call, TRBD1, goes unchecked for lack of DNA. There are 13 residues in the CDR3. The germline V gene has CDR1 DFQATT and CDR2 SNEGSKA (reference sequence). CDR3 sequence: CSAKRQADYEQYF.

The J gene is TRBJ2-6, the V gene TRBV6-5; TCRdb designates TRBD2, a call that cannot be tested without DNA. CDR3 length: 17 residues. Germline V lookup: CDR1 MNHEY, CDR2 SVGAGI. This CDR3 reads CASSWQGPPSGANVLTF.

The chain has TRBV25-1 and TRBJ2-2. Looked up from germline, CDR1 is MGHDK and CDR2 is SYGVNS. CDR3 length: 13 amino acids. The CDR3 is CASSQVGTGELFF.

This chain links TRBV10-3 with TRBJ1-4; the TCRdb D gene call, TRBD1, has no DNA to confirm it. Germline CDR1 and CDR2: ENHRY and SYGVKD. The CDR3 contains 13 residues. The CDR3 is CAIARVLNEKLFF.

The rearrangement joins TRBV5-4 to TRBJ1-4. Germline CDR1 is SGHNT and CDR2 is YYREEE (reference sequence). The CDR3 is 15 amino acids. The CDR3 reads CASSLGGSTNEKLFF.

J is TRBJ1-1 and V is TRBV12-3 or TRBV12-4; TCRdb returns TRBD1, unconfirmable since there is no DNA. The CDR3 length is 16 residues. CDR3 sequence reads: CASSFRTGPMNTEAFF.

The gene calls are TRBV12-3 or TRBV12-4 and TRBJ2-7; lacking DNA, the TRBD2 call made by TCRdb goes unchecked. The CDR3 length is 17 residues. The CDR3: CASSVTSGTSVRYEQYF.

This chain connects TRBV24-1 to TRBJ2-7; TCRdb returns TRBD2, unconfirmable since there is no DNA. Germline CDR1 KGHDR, CDR2 SFDVKD. The CDR3 sequence is 14 residues long. The CDR3: CATRESGRAGEQYF.

The chain links TRBV3-1 to TRBJ2-2; TCRdb names TRBD1, which stays unverified in the absence of DNA. This CDR3 comprises 14 residues. Germline V lookup: CDR1 LGHDT, CDR2 YNNKEL (reference sequence). CDR3 region: CASSRQGSTGELFF.

The chain carries TRBV25-1 and TRBJ2-2; TCRdb's D gene call, TRBD1, goes unchecked for lack of DNA. Germline V gene sequence: CDR1 MGHDK, CDR2 SYGVNS. This CDR3 has 14 residues. The CDR3 region is CASSEWGNTGELFF.

V is TRBV3-1 and J is TRBJ1-2; TCRdb calls TRBD1, which cannot be checked without DNA. Looked up from germline, CDR1 is LGHDT and CDR2 is YNNKEL (reference sequence). CDR3 length: 13 amino acids. The CDR3 here is CASSQGRGVGYTF.

The gene calls are TRBV5-1 and TRBJ2-1. Germline V gene sequence: CDR1 SGHRS, CDR2 YFSETQ. The CDR3 sequence is 16 residues long. This chain's CDR3 is CASSLARDFSYNEQFF.

The V and J genes are TRBV9 and TRBJ2-3; without DNA, the TCRdb call of TRBD2 cannot be checked. The length of the CDR3 is 17 residues. Germline V CDR1 and CDR2: SGDLS, YYNGEE. CDR3 loop: CASSVRERGGAPDTQYF.

V is TRBV20-1 and J is TRBJ1-6; TCRdb designates TRBD1, a call that cannot be tested without DNA. Germline assignment: CDR1 DFQATT and CDR2 SNEGSKA (reference sequence). There are 17 residues in the CDR3. The CDR3 loop reads CSAIGTGGSKVDSPLHF.

This chain joins TRBV5-1 and TRBJ2-5; TCRdb's D gene call, TRBD1, goes unchecked for lack of DNA. This CDR3 region has 16 residues. The germline CDR1 and CDR2 sequences are SGHRS and YFSETQ. CDR3 protein: CASSREVRGAEETQYF.

CDR3 protein: CSASSRLARETQYF. V gene TRBV20-1 combines with J gene TRBJ2-5; with no DNA, the TCRdb D assignment of TRBD2 cannot be verified. Germline CDR1 is DFQATT and CDR2 is SNEGSKA (reference sequence). The CDR3 has 14 amino acids.

The rearrangement joins TRBV10-3 to TRBJ1-2; checking the TCRdb D call of TRBD1 is not possible without DNA. The CDR3 consists of 15 residues. Per the germline V gene, CDR1 is ENHRY and CDR2 is SYGVKD. CDR3 amino acids: CAISEPTGGSYGYTF.

The chain is built from TRBV20-1 and TRBJ2-7; TCRdb proposes TRBD2, but this gene call is untestable without DNA. This CDR3 is built from 15 residues. The germline V gene encodes CDR1 DFQATT and CDR2 SNEGSKA (reference sequence). The CDR3: CSARDPGLAGDGQYF.

This chain connects TRBV12-3 or TRBV12-4 to TRBJ2-5; TCRdb's D call, TRBD2, is unchecked because there is no DNA. This CDR3 comprises 17 residues. The CDR3 loop is CASSPPTGRGVLETQYF.

The chain uses TRBV15 and TRBJ2-2. CDR3 length equals 16 residues. Germline V CDR1 and CDR2: LNHNV, YYDKDF (reference sequence). Here the CDR3 reads CATSRDRVAGTGELFF.

The chain joins TRBV11-1 to TRBJ2-1; TCRdb returns TRBD1, unconfirmable since there is no DNA. The germline V gene has CDR1 SGHAT and CDR2 FQDESV (reference sequence). The CDR3 sequence is 18 residues long. CDR3 sequence reads: CASSPPFQAGPTYNEQFF. Full variable domain (missing parts from reference TRBV11-1 and TRBJ2-1): EAEVAQSPRYKITEKSQAVAFWCDPISGHATLYWYRQILGQGPELLVQFQDESVVDDSQLPKDRFSAERLKGVDSTLKIQPAELGDSAMYLCASSPPFQAGPTYNEQFFGPGTRLTVL.